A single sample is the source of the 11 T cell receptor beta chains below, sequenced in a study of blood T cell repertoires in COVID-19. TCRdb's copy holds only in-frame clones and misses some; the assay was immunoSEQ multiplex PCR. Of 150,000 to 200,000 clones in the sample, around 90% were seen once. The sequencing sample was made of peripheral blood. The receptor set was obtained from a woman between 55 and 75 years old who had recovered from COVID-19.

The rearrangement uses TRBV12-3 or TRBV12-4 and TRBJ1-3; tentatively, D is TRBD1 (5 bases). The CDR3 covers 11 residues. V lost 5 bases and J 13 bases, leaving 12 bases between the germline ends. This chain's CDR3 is CASSQGREIYF. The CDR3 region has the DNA TGTGCCAGCAGTCAGGGCAGGGAAATATATTTT.

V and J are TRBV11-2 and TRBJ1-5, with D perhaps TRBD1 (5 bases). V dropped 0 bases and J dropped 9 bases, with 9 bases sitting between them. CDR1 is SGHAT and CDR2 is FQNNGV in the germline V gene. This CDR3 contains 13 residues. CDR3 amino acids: CASSLDQGRPQHF. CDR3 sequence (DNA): TGTGCCAGCAGCTTAGATCAGGGAAGGCCCCAGCATTTT. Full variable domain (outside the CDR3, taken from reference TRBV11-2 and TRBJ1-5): EAGVAQSPRYKIIEKRQSVAFWCNPISGHATLYWYQQILGQGPKLLIQFQNNGVVDDSQLPKDRFSAERLKGVDSTLKIQPAKLEDSAVYLCASSLDQGRPQHFGDGTRLSIL.

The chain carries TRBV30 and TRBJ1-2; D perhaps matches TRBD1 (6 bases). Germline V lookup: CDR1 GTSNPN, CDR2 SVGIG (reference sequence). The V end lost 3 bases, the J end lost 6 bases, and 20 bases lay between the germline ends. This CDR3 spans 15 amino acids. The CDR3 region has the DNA TGTGCCTGGAGAACTCTACAGGGATCAACGAATGGCTACACCTTC. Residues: CAWRTLQGSTNGYTF.

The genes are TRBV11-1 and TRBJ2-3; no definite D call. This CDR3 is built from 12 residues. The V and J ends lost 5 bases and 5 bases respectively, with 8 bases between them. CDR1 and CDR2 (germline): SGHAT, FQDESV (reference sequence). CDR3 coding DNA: TGTGCCAGCAGCCGAGCCGGAGATACGCAGTATTTT. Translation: CASSRAGDTQYF.

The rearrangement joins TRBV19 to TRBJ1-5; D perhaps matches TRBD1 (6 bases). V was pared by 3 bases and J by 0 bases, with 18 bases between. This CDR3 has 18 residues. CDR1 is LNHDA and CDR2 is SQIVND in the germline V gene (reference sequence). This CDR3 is CASSIEPGAQYSNQPQHF. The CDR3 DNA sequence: TGTGCCAGTAGTATCGAGCCAGGGGCCCAATATAGCAATCAGCCCCAGCATTTT.

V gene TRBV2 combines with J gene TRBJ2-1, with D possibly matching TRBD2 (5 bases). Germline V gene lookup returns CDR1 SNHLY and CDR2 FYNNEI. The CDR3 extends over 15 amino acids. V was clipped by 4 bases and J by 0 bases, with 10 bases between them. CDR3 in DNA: TGTGCCAGCAGTGTCCCAGGAGGCTCCTACAATGAGCAGTTCTTC. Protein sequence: CASSVPGGSYNEQFF.

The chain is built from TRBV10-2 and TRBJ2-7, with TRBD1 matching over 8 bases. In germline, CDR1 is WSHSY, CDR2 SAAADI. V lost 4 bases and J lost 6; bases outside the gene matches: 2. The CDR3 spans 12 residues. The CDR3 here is CASSARGREQYF. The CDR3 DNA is TGCGCCAGCAGTGCCAGGGGGCGCGAGCAGTACTTC.

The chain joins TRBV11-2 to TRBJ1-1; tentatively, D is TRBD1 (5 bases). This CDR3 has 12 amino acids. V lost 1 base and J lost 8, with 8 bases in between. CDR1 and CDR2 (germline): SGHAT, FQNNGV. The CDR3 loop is CASSLVSGEAFF. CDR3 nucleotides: TGTGCCAGCAGCTTAGTCTCAGGGGAAGCTTTCTTT.

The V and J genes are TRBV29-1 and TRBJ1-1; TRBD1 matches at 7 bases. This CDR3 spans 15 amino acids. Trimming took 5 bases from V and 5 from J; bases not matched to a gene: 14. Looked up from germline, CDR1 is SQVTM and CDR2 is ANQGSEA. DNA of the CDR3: TGCAGCGTTCTGAGCCAAGACAGGGCAAGGACTGAAGCTTTCTTT. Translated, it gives CSVLSQDRARTEAFF.

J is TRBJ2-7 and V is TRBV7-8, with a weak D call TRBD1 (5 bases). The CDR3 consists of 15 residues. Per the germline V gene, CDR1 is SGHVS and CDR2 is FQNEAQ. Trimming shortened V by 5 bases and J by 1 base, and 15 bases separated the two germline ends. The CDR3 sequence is CASSLGRVFSYEQYF. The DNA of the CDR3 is TGTGCCAGCAGCCTAGGCAGGGTTTTTTCCTACGAGCAGTACTTC.

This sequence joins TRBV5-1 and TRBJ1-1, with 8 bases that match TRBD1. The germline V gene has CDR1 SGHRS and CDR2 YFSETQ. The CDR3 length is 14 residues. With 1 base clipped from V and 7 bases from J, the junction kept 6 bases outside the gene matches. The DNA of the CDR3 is TGCGCCAGCAGCTTGCCCCAGGGGGCGAATGAAGCTTTCTTT. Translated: CASSLPQGANEAFF. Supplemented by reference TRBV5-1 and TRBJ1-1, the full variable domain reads KAGVTQTPRYLIKTRGQQVTLSCSPISGHRSVSWYQQTPGQGLQFLFEYFSETQRNKGNFPGRFSGRQFSNSRSEMNVSTLELGDSALYLCASSLPQGANEAFFGQGTRLTVV.